These 19 T cell receptor beta chains came from one sample sequenced in a study of beta chain features in type 1 diabetes. Investigators reverse transcribed all isolated RNA, so they sequenced expressed TCRB transcripts. The data were produced by immunoSEQ multiplex PCR, yet TCRdb's version contains in-frame clones alone and is incomplete. The data hold approximately 38,000 clones, with over 45% observed a single time. What was sequenced was central memory CD4+ T cells from blood. Receptors were obtained from a woman younger than 30 in good health.

The chain has TRBV6-1 and TRBJ2-5, with 7 bases fitting TRBD2. Judging by the DNA end, TRBJ2-7 fits better; the J call may be wrong. This CDR3 contains 15 residues. Germline CDR1 and CDR2: MNHNS and SASEGT. The CDR3 DNA follows: TGTGCCACCAAAGAGATAGCGGGCCTGACCTACGAGCAGTACTTC. The encoded protein is CATKEIAGLTYEQYF.

The J gene is TRBJ2-3, the V gene TRBV6-5; the match to TRBD1 covers 7 bases. The CDR3 has 15 residues. J was trimmed by 0 bases and V by 8 bases; bases with no gene match: 8. Germline lookup yields CDR1 MNHEY and CDR2 SVGAGI. The CDR3 sequence: CASCRDRLSTDTQYF. Written as DNA, the CDR3 is TGTGCCAGCTGTCGGGACAGACTTAGCACAGATACGCAGTATTTT.

The chain has TRBV30 and TRBJ1-5; D is uncertain. Per the germline V gene, CDR1 is GTSNPN and CDR2 is SVGIG (reference sequence). The V end lost 0 bases, the J end lost 5 bases, and 8 bases lay between the germline ends. The CDR3 is 13 amino acids. CDR3 sequence: CAWSVLFDQPQHF. DNA for the CDR3: TGTGCCTGGAGTGTACTTTTCGATCAGCCCCAGCATTTT.

The chain couples TRBV5-1 to TRBJ2-1; 9 bases align to TRBD1. This CDR3 spans 16 amino acids. Trimming at V came to 1 base and at J to 7 bases, leaving 9 bases not matched to a gene. Germline V CDR1 and CDR2: SGHRS, YFSETQ. CDR3 nucleotide sequence: TGCGCCAGCAGCTTGCGACCGGGACAGGGTAGGAATGAGCAGTTCTTC. Translating gives CASSLRPGQGRNEQFF.

Here the CDR3 DNA reads TGCGCCAGCAGGGGACAGGGGACGGGGCGCACAGATACGCAGTATTTT. Its protein product is CASRGQGTGRTDTQYF. The chain has TRBV5-1 and TRBJ2-3; 10 nucleotides match TRBD1. Germline trimming cut 5 bases from V and 1 base from J; bases unmatched to any gene: 7. Germline lookup yields CDR1 SGHRS and CDR2 YFSETQ. The CDR3 is 16 residues long.

This chain links TRBV4-1 with TRBJ1-2; D ambiguous. The ends were cut back, 4 bases at V and 0 bases at J, with 15 bases in the middle. The CDR3 extends over 16 amino acids. Germline CDR1 reads MGHRA; CDR2 reads YSYEKL. CDR3 nucleotide sequence: TGCGCCAGCAGCCTCGGGGAGGGAAGAGCTAACTATGGCTACACCTTC. The encoded protein is CASSLGEGRANYGYTF.

This clone has just one count. CDR3 sequence reads: CASSFMPRGQGNEKLFF. The DNA of the CDR3 is TGCGCCAGCAGCTTTATGCCGAGGGGACAGGGGAATGAAAAACTGTTTTTT. The chain has TRBV5-1 and TRBJ1-4, with 10 bases matching TRBD1. The germline V gene has CDR1 SGHRS and CDR2 YFSETQ. This CDR3 region has 17 residues. With V trimmed by 2 bases and J by 5 bases, 9 bases remained unmatched.

This clone was observed a few times. The CDR3 nucleotides are TGCGCCAGCAGCTTGGGGCCCAATCAGCCCCAGCATTTT. Translating gives CASSLGPNQPQHF. The rearrangement joins TRBV5-1 to TRBJ1-5; D is unresolved. Trimming stripped 0 bases from V and 3 bases from J, with 4 bases between. The germline CDR1 and CDR2 sequences are SGHRS and YFSETQ. The CDR3 runs 13 residues.

The rearrangement links TRBV30 to TRBJ2-5; possibly TRBD2 for D (6 bases). Germline CDR1 GTSNPN, CDR2 SVGIG (reference sequence). V was trimmed by 4 bases and J by 5 bases, leaving 17 bases between them. The CDR3 runs to 14 residues. CDR3 amino acids: CAWTPASVTETQYF. The CDR3 nucleotides read TGTGCCTGGACGCCGGCTAGCGTGACGGAGACCCAGTACTTC.

The rearrangement uses TRBV5-1 and TRBJ1-1, with TRBD1 matching 9 bases. The CDR3 spans 20 residues. From germline, CDR1 is SGHRS and CDR2 YFSETQ. V lost 4 bases to trimming and J lost 6 bases; unmatched junction nucleotides: 25. CDR3 amino acids: CASSTGTGLALGRRDAEAFF. CDR3 in DNA: TGCGCCAGCAGCACCGGGACAGGGTTGGCCCTGGGTAGGAGGGACGCTGAAGCTTTCTTT.

V is TRBV5-1 and J is TRBJ2-5, with D tentatively TRBD2 (6 bases). The germline gives CDR1 SGHRS, CDR2 YFSETQ. CDR3 length: 15 residues. With 0 bases removed from V and 5 bases from J, the gap between germline ends came to 14 bases. Here the CDR3 reads CASSLGGGTYETQYF. In DNA, the CDR3 is TGCGCCAGCAGCTTGGGTGGCGGGACCTACGAGACCCAGTACTTC.

The chain joins TRBV30 to TRBJ2-6; 11 positions match TRBD2. Trimming took 3 bases from V and 0 from J; bases not matched to a gene: 4. Germline V CDR1 and CDR2: GTSNPN, SVGIG (reference sequence). CDR3 length: 17 amino acids. The CDR3 sequence is CAWRDSGRASGANVLTF. The CDR3 coding sequence is TGTGCCTGGAGGGATAGCGGGAGGGCCTCTGGGGCCAACGTCCTGACTTTC. Full variable domain (outside the CDR3, taken from reference TRBV30 and TRBJ2-6): SQTIHQWPATLVQPVGSPLSLECTVEGTSNPNLYWYRQAAGRGLQLLFYSVGIGQISSEVPQNLSASRPQDRQFILSSKKLLLSDSGFYLCAWRDSGRASGANVLTFGAGSRLTVL.

The table lists this clone with a few counts. This sequence joins TRBV7-2 and TRBJ1-4; the match to TRBD1 covers 8 bases. Per germline, CDR1 SGHTA and CDR2 FQGNSA. The trim removed 1 base at V and 3 bases at J, leaving 10 bases unmatched. The CDR3 is 18 residues long. The CDR3, as DNA: TGTGCCAGCAGCTTAGTGGCAGGGGGCAGCGGAGCTAATGAAAAACTGTTTTTT. Protein sequence: CASSLVAGGSGANEKLFF.

This chain links TRBV7-2 with TRBJ2-1; 8 bases agree with TRBD2. Germline-derived CDR1 and CDR2 are SGHTA and FQGNSA. The CDR3 sequence is 18 residues long. V shed 2 bases and J 0 bases; nucleotides not matched to a gene: 9. The CDR3 DNA reads as TGTGCCAGCAGCTTAAGGTCCGGGAGGGCCGCCTCCTACAATGAGCAGTTCTTC. It codes for CASSLRSGRAASYNEQFF.

This clone showed up just a few times. This chain uses TRBV5-1 with TRBJ2-7; 16 nucleotides agree with TRBD2. Per the germline V gene, CDR1 is SGHRS and CDR2 is YFSETQ. V trimming: 4 bases; J trimming: 4 bases; junction bases outside the gene matches: 8. The CDR3 has 17 amino acids. The CDR3 coding sequence is TGCGCCAGCAGCGAGGGACTAGCGGGGGGGATTGGATACGAGCAGTACTTC. This sequence encodes CASSEGLAGGIGYEQYF.

A few counts support this clone. The DNA of the CDR3 is TGTGCCAGCAACCGTGGGGGAGGGCCTTCCTACAATGAGCAGTTCTTC. The encoded protein is CASNRGGGPSYNEQFF. The V and J genes are TRBV7-9 and TRBJ2-1, with TRBD2 identical over 7 bases. Germline lookup yields CDR1 SEHNR and CDR2 FQNEAQ (reference sequence). The CDR3 runs to 16 residues. J gave up 1 base and V 7 bases, and 10 bases lay outside the gene matches. Combining the CDR3 with reference TRBV7-9 and TRBJ2-1 gives the whole variable domain DTGVSQNPRHKITKRGQNVTFRCDPISEHNRLYWYRQTLGQGPEFLTYFQNEAQLEKSRLLSDRFSAERPKGSFSTLEIQRTEQGDSAMYLCASNRGGGPSYNEQFFGPGTRLTVL.

This clone showed up just a few times. The chain carries TRBV23-1 and TRBJ2-7; D unresolved. TRBV23-1 is sorted into the ORF group, with uncertain function. V shed 0 bases and J shed 2 bases, with 11 bases lying between them. This CDR3 has 15 residues. The CDR3 is CASSQSLARTYEQYF. DNA of the CDR3: TGCGCCAGCAGTCAATCGTTGGCCAGGACCTACGAGCAGTACTTC.

This clone was seen once. The V gene is TRBV4-1, the J gene TRBJ2-1, with TRBD2 identical over 8 bases. This CDR3 has 18 amino acids. CDR1 and CDR2 from the germline V gene are MGHRA and YSYEKL. V was pared by 0 bases and J by 3 bases, with 10 bases of the junction left unmatched. For the CDR3, the DNA is TGCGCCAGCAGCCAAGAGAAGATAATTGCGGGAGGCTACAATGAGCAGTTCTTC. As protein: CASSQEKIIAGGYNEQFF.

The chain's CDR3 is CASRSPRSGGSYNEQFF. CDR3 sequence (DNA): TGTGCCAGCAGAAGCCCTCGTAGCGGGGGCTCCTACAATGAGCAGTTCTTC. This chain uses TRBV11-2 with TRBJ2-1; 9 bases are a match to TRBD2. CDR3 length: 17 amino acids. J was trimmed by 0 bases and V by 6 bases; bases with no gene match: 9. The germline CDR1 and CDR2 sequences are SGHAT and FQNNGV. Supplemented by reference TRBV11-2 and TRBJ2-1, the full variable domain reads EAGVAQSPRYKIIEKRQSVAFWCNPISGHATLYWYQQILGQGPKLLIQFQNNGVVDDSQLPKDRFSAERLKGVDSTLKIQPAKLEDSAVYLCASRSPRSGGSYNEQFFGPGTRLTVL.